This T cell receptor (beta chain) was identified during a study of spatial heterogeneity in lung cancer (dated by TCRdb to about 2019). For the wider study: More beta-chain than alpha-chain transcripts were consistently detected, likely reflecting higher beta-chain transcript abundance. In the raw uncorrected reads, each unique combination of TCR and UMI appeared on average more than ten times. Nonsynonymous mutation counts, determined by whole-exome sequencing of tumor tissue, were related to TCR repertoire features. In non-small cell lung cancer, the study made a quantitative comparison of TCR alpha and beta repertoires among multiple tumor regions, matched nontumor lung and blood. At surgery, 200 to 250 tumor regions, around 65 matched nontumor lung samples and 56 PBMC samples were TCR-sequenced for both alpha and beta chains. In tumor regions, TCR transcript counts showed a strong correlation with a T cell transcriptional module score from matched bulk RNA-seq. Overall study outcomes, separate from this receptor: TCR-seq coverage of tumor T cells was estimated at only approximately 7% for alpha chains and around 13% for beta chains. The tumor nonsynonymous mutation count correlated with the number of expanded alpha and beta TCRs within the tumor. Counts of ubiquitous and regional expanded TCRs were found to correlate with counts of ubiquitous and regional nonsynonymous mutations, respectively. Confirming at a functional level the hypothesis that regional TCRs recognize regional mutations was considered to require additional single-cell paired TCR alpha and beta sequencing.

This clonotype has more than one count but fewer than ten. This receptor's antigen is unknown. Base qualities are not at hand, and no much larger clone is one base apart. Here V drops 8 bases and J drops 5 bases, and the junction holds 12 bases not matched to any gene. Sequences MNHEY (CDR1) and SMNVEV (CDR2) are obtained from the germline V gene (reference sequence). The cysteine opens and the phenylalanine closes a CDR3 of 15 amino acids. Left in the record is the CDR3 DNA by itself, 45 bases read in frame from the first base. The sample's time point label, in plain terms: sample taken at primary tumor resection. The donors were 65 to 90 patients from the lung TRACERx cohort who had early-stage, untreated non-small cell lung cancer. Without any cell sorting, TCR sequencing was performed on whole RNA extracted either from tumor and nontumor lung tissue or from cryopreserved PBMC samples. A patient was chosen for TCR sequencing only when enough RNA was available from at least two tumor regions. Before selection, tumor and adjacent nontumor lung specimens were reviewed by a lung pathologist.

The method was 5' RACE. These reads were obtained on a NextSeq 500. In the TCR library protocol, a unique molecular identifier was attached to each TCR cDNA molecule so that PCR and sequencing errors could be corrected. In the source study's methods: TCR identification, UMI-based error correction and CDR3 extraction were all carried out with Decombinator tools. TCRs above a frequency of 2 per 1,000, corresponding to the top 1% of the tumor frequency distribution, were defined as expanded. Expanded tumor TCRs statistically deemed absent (corrected P<0.05) from at least one tumor region were classed as regional, and all other expanded tumor TCRs were classed as ubiquitous. Renyi diversity was computed with the R vegan package after each repertoire had been subsampled 100 times to 5,000 TCRs. To build CDR3 similarity networks, amino acid triplet string-kernel similarity was used, and CDR3s were connected when their pairwise similarity was above 0.82. TCRdb handled the public reads itself, with Q25 trimming in fastp and clone calling in MiXCR, and kept productive beta chains. Rows merge per CDR3 protein into single entries with the most common DNA and genes. For this entry, the V and J calls and clone size follow TCRdb and not the study's own pipeline. The sample profile shows about 3,300 distinct CDR3 sequences; 15% to 20% of them were found once. Clones ranked in the top ten supply 5.5% to 8% of the sample.

The sequences come from lung tumor tissue, collected at surgery. Recombination joined TRBV27 with TRBJ2-3, and 8 junction bases match TRBD2. This TCR was recovered from a male donor with early-stage non-small cell lung cancer. The DNA is TGTGCCAGCGCTGGCCTGGGAGCGGGAGAAGATACGCAGTATTTT. Translation gives CASAGLGAGEDTQYF.